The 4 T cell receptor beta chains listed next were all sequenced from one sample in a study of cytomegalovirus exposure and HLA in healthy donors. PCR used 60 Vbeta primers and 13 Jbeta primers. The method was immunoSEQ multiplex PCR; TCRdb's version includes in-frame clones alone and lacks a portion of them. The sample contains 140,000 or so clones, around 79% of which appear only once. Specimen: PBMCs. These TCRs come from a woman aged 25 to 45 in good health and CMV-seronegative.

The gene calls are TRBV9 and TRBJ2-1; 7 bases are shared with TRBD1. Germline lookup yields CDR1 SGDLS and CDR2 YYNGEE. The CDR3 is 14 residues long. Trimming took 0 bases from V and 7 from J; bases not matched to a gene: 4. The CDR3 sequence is CASSVVSGGNEQFF. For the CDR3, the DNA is TGTGCCAGCAGCGTAGTGTCAGGGGGAAATGAGCAGTTCTTC.

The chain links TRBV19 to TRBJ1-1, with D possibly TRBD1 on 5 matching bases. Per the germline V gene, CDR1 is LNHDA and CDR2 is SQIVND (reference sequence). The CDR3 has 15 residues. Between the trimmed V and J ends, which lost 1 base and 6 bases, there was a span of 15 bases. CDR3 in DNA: TGTGCCAGTAGTATAGCAGGGTCGAGGATGTCTGAAGCTTTCTTT. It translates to CASSIAGSRMSEAFF. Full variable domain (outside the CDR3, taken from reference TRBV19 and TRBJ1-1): DGGITQSPKYLFRKEGQNVTLSCEQNLNHDAMYWYRQDPGQGLRLIYYSQIVNDFQKGDIAEGYSVSREKKESFPLTVTSAQKNPTAFYLCASSIAGSRMSEAFFGQGTRLTVV.

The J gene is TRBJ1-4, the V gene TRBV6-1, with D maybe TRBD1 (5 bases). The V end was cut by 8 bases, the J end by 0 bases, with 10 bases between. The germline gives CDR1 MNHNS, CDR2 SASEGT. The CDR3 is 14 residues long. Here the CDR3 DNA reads TGTGCCAGCTTGATGACAGCAACTAATGAAAAACTGTTTTTT. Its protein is CASLMTATNEKLFF.

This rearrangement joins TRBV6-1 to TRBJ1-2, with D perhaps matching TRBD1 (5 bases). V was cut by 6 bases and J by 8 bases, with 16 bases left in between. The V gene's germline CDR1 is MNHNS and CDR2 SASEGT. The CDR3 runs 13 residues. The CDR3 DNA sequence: TGTGCCAGCAGCCGCCGGGGGACCGGCGGCTACACCTTC. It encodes CASSRRGTGGYTF.